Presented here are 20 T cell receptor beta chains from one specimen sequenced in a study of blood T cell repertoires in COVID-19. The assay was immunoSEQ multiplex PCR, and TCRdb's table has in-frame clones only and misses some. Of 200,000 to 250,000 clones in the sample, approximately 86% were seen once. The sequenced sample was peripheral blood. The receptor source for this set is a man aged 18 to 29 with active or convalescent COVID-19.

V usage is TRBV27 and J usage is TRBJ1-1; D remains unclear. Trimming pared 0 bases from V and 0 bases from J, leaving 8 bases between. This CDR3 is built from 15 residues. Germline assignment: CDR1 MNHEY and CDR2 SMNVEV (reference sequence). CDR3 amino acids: CASSLSGDLNTEAFF. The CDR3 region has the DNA TGTGCCAGCAGTTTATCCGGGGATCTGAACACTGAAGCTTTCTTT.

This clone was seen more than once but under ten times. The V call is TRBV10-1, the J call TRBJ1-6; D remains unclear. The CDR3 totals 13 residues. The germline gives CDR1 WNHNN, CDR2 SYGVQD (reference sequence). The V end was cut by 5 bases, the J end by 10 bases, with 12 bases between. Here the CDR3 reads CASSTTSESPLHF. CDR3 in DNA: TGCGCCAGCAGTACGACGAGCGAGTCACCCCTCCACTTT.

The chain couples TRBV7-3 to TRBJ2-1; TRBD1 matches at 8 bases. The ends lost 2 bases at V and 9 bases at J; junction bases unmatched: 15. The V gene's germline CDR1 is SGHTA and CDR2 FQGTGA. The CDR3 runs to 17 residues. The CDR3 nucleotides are TGTGCCAGCAGCTTAGAAGGGCCGGGACAGGCTAAGGGTGAGCAGTTCTTC. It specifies CASSLEGPGQAKGEQFF.

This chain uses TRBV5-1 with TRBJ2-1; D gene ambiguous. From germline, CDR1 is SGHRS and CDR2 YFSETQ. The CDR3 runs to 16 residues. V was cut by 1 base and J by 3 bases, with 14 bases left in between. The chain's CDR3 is CASSLLSSPFYNEQFF. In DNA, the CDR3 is TGCGCCAGCAGCTTGTTGTCTAGTCCCTTCTACAATGAGCAGTTCTTC.

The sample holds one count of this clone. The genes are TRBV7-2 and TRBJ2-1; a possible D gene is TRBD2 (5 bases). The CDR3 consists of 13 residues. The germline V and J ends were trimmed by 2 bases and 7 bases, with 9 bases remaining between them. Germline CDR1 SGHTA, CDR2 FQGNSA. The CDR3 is CASSLSTNNEQFF. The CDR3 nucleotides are TGTGCCAGCAGCTTATCGACTAATAATGAGCAGTTCTTC.

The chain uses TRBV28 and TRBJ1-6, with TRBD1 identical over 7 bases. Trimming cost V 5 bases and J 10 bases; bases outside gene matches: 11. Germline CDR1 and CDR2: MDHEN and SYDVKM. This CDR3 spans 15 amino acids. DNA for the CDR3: TGTGCCAGCAGTCGTCCCGACAGGGTAAACTCACCCCTCCACTTT. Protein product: CASSRPDRVNSPLHF. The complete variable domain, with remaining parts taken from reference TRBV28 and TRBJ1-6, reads DVKVTQSSRYLVKRTGEKVFLECVQDMDHENMFWYRQDPGLGLRLIYFSYDVKMKEKGDIPEGYSVSREKKERFSLILESASTNQTSMYLCASSRPDRVNSPLHFGNGTRLTVT.

This CDR3 is CSARERGEQFF. In DNA form, the CDR3 reads TGCAGTGCGCGGGAGAGAGGTGAGCAGTTCTTC. V and J are TRBV20-1 and TRBJ2-1; the match to TRBD2 covers 7 bases. The CDR3 sequence is 11 residues long. V dropped 6 bases and J dropped 9; count of bases not matched to a gene: 5. In germline, CDR1 is DFQATT, CDR2 SNEGSKA (reference sequence).

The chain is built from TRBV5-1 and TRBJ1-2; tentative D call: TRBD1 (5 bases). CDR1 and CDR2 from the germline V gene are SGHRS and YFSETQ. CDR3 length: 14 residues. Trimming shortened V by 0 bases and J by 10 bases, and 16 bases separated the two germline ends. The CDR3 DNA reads TGCGCCAGCAGCTTGGCCGCGACAGAATACCACTACACCTTC. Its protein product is CASSLAATEYHYTF. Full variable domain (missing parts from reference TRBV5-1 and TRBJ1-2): KAGVTQTPRYLIKTRGQQVTLSCSPISGHRSVSWYQQTPGQGLQFLFEYFSETQRNKGNFPGRFSGRQFSNSRSEMNVSTLELGDSALYLCASSLAATEYHYTFGSGTRLTVV.

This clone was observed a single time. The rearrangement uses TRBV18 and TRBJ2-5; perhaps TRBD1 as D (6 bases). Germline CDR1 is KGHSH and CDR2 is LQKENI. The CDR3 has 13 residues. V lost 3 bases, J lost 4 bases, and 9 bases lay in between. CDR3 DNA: TGTGCCAGCTCACCGAACAGGGCAGAGACCCAGTACTTC. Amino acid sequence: CASSPNRAETQYF. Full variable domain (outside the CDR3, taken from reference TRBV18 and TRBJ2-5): NAGVMQNPRHLVRRRGQEARLRCSPMKGHSHVYWYRQLPEEGLKFMVYLQKENIIDESGMPKERFSAEFPKEGPSILRIQQVVRGDSAAYFCASSPNRAETQYFGPGTRLLVL.

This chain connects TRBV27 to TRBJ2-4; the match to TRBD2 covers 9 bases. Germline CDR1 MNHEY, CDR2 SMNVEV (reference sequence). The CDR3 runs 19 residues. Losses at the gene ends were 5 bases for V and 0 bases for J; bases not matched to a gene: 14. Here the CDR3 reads CASSPQSPELAGAKNIQYF. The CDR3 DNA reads TGTGCCAGCAGTCCGCAATCTCCGGAACTAGCGGGAGCCAAAAACATTCAGTACTTC.

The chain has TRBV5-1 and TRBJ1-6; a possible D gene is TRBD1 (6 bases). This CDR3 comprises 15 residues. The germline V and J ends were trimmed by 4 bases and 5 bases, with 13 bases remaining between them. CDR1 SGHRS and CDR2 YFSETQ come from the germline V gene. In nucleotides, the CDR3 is TGCGCCAGCAGCCTAAACAGGGAGCATAATTCACCCCTCCACTTT. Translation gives CASSLNREHNSPLHF.

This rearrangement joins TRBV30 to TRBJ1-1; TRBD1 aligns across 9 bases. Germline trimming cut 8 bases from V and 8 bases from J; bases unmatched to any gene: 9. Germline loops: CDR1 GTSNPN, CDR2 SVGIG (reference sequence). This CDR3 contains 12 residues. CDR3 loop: CAGNRGQLEAFF. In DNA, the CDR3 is TGTGCCGGAAACAGGGGGCAGTTGGAAGCTTTCTTT.

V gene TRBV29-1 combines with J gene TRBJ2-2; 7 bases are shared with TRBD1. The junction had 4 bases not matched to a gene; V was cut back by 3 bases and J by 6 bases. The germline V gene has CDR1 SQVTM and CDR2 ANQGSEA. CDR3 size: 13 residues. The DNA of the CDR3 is TGCAGCGTTGAGGGGCAGGGGGCCGGGGAGCTGTTTTTT. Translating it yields CSVEGQGAGELFF.

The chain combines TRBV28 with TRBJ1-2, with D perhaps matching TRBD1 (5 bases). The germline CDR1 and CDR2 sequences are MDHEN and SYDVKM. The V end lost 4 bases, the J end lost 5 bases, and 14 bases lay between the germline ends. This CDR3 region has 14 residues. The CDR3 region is CASSSPVPGYGYTF. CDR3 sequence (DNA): TGTGCCAGCAGTTCGCCCGTGCCAGGGTATGGCTACACCTTC.

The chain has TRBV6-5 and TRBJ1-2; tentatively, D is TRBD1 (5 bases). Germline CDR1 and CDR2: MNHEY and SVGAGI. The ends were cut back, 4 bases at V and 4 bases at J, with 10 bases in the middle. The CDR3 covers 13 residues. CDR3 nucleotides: TGTGCCAGCAGTTCAACAGACAGCTATGGCTACACCTTC. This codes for CASSSTDSYGYTF.

The CDR3 region has the DNA TGTGCCAGCAGCGTCGATCGCGGGAGGGCTTATGGGGCCAACGTCCTGACTTTC. It yields the protein CASSVDRGRAYGANVLTF. The genes are TRBV7-9 and TRBJ2-6, with 9 nucleotides matching TRBD2. J lost 3 bases, V lost 5 bases, and 11 bases had no gene match. Looked up from germline, CDR1 is SEHNR and CDR2 is FQNEAQ (reference sequence). This CDR3 has 18 amino acids.

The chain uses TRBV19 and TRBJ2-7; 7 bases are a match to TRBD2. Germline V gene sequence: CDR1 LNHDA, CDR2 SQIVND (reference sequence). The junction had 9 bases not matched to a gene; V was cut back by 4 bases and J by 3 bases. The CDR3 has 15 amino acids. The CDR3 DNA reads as TGTGCCAGTAGTAAGGTGGGAGGGGCGTACTACGAGCAGTACTTC. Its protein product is CASSKVGGAYYEQYF.

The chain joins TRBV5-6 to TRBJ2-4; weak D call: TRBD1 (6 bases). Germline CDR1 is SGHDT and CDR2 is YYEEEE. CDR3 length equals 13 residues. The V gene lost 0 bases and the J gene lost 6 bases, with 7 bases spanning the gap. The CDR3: CASSLVGGNIQYF. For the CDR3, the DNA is TGTGCCAGCAGCTTGGTAGGGGGAAACATTCAGTACTTC. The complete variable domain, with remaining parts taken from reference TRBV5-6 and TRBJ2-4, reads DAGVTQSPTHLIKTRGQQVTLRCSPKSGHDTVSWYQQALGQGPQFIFQYYEEEERQRGNFPDRFSGHQFPNYSSELNVNALLLGDSALYLCASSLVGGNIQYFGAGTRLSVL.

Here the CDR3 reads CASSSNQGASGNTIYF. CDR3 nucleotide sequence: TGTGCCAGCAGCTCGAATCAGGGGGCCTCCGGAAACACCATATATTTT. V gene TRBV11-2 combines with J gene TRBJ1-3, with TRBD1 matching over 8 bases. Trimming took 4 bases from V and 4 from J; bases not matched to a gene: 9. CDR1 and CDR2 (germline): SGHAT, FQNNGV. This CDR3 has 16 amino acids.

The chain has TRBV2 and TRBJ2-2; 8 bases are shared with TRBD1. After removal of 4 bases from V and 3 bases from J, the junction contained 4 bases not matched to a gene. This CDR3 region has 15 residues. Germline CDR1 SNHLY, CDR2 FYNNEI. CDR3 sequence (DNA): TGTGCCAGCAGTGGGACAGGGCCCGACACCGGGGAGCTGTTTTTT. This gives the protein CASSGTGPDTGELFF.